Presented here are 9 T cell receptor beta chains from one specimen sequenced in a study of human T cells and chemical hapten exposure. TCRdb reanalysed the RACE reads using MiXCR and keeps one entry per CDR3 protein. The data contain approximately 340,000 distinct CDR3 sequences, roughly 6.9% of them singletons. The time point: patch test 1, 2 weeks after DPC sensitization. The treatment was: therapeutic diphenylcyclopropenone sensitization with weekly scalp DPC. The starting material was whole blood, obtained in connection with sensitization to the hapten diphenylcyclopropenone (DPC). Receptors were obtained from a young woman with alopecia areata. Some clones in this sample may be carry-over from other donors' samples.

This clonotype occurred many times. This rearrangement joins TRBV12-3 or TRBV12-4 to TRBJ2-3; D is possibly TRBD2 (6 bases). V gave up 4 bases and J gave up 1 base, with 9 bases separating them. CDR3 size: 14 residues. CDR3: CASSYPGGTDTQYF. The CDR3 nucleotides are TGTGCCAGCAGTTACCCGGGGGGCACAGATACGCAGTATTTT.

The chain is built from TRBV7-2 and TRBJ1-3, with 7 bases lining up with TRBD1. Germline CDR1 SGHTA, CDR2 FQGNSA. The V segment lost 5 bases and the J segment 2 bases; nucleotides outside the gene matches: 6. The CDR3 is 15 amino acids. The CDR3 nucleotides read TGTGCCAGCAGCCAAAGACAGGGTGCTGGAAACACCATATATTTT. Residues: CASSQRQGAGNTIYF.

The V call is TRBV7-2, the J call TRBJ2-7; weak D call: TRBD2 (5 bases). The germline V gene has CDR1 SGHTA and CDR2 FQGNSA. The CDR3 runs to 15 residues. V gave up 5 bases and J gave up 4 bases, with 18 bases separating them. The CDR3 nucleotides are TGTGCCAGCAGCCCGAGAGCGGATATCTGGTACGAGCAGTACTTC. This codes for CASSPRADIWYEQYF.

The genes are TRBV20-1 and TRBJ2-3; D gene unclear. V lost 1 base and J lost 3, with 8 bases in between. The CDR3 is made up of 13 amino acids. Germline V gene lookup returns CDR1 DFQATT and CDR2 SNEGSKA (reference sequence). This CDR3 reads CSARVPQTDTQYF. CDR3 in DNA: TGCAGTGCTAGAGTCCCGCAGACAGATACGCAGTATTTT.

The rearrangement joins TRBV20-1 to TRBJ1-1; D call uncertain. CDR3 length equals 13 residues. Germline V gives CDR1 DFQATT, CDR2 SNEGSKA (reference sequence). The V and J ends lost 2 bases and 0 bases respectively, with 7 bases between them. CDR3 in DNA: TGCAGTGCTAGAAGGTTTTTGAACACTGAAGCTTTCTTT. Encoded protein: CSARRFLNTEAFF.

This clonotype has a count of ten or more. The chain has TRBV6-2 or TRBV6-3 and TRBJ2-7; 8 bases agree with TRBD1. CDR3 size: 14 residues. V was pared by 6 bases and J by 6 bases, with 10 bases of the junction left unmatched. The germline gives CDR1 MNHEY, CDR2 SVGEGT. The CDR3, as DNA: TGTGCCAGCAGCCCGGACAGGGAAAACCCCGAGCAGTACTTC. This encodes CASSPDRENPEQYF.

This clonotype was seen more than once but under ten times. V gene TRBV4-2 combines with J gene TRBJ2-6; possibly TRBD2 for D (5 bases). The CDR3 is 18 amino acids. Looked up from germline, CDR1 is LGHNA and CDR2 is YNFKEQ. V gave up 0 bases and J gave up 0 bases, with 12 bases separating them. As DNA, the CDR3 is TGTGCCAGCAGCCAAGATGGAGGCAGATACTCTGGGGCCAACGTCCTGACTTTC. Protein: CASSQDGGRYSGANVLTF.

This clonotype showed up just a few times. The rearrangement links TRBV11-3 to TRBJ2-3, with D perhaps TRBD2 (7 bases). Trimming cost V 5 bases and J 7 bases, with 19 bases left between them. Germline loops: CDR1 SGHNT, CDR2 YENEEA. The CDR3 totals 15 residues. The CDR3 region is CASSPLGGGPNTQYF. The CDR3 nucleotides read TGTGCCAGCAGCCCCCTAGGGGGGGGGCCGAATACGCAGTATTTT.

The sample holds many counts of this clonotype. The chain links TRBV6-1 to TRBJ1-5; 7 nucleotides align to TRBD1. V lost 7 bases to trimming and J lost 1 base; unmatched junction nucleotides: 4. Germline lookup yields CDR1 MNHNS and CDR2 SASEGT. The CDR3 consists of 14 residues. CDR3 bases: TGTGCCAGCACCATGGACAGGAGCAATCAGCCCCAGCATTTT. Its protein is CASTMDRSNQPQHF.